The T cell receptor beta chain under discussion was sequenced for a study of Ad26.COV2.S vaccination and SARS-CoV-2 variants. The study, taken as a whole, reports: Spike-specific TCR breadth ran higher among vaccine recipients than placebo recipients.

Germline assignment: CDR1 SEHNR and CDR2 FQNEAQ (reference sequence). V was cut by 4 bases and J by 0 bases, with 12 bases left in between. The CDR3 has 15 amino acids. As regards this clone: Its antigen remains unknown.

Produced via immunoSEQ multiplex PCR; TCRdb's table is partial and in-frame only. Found here are 410,000 or so clones, approximately 90% of them singletons; the top ten hold approximately 1.6%. This sample's treatment: some 20 received Ad26.COV2.S at low or high dose, single or two shots; about 5 received placebo; per-sample allocation not given. The investigators took samples on day 63 after the first vaccine or placebo injection. The sequence was collected from a person between 18 and 65 years old who received the Ad26.COV2.S COVID-19 vaccine or a placebo. This sample comprised peripheral blood, obtained in a trial of Ad26.COV2.S vaccine versus placebo. The chain joins TRBV7-9 to TRBJ2-5, with a tentative D call TRBD2 (6 bases). The CDR3: CASSYVREHQETQYF. Written as DNA, the CDR3 is TGTGCCAGCAGCTATGTCCGGGAGCACCAAGAGACCCAGTACTTC. Full variable domain (rest looked up from reference TRBV7-9 and TRBJ2-5): DTGVSQNPRHKITKRGQNVTFRCDPISEHNRLYWYRQTLGQGPEFLTYFQNEAQLEKSRLLSDRFSAERPKGSFSTLEIQRTEQGDSAMYLCASSYVREHQETQYFGPGTRLLVL.